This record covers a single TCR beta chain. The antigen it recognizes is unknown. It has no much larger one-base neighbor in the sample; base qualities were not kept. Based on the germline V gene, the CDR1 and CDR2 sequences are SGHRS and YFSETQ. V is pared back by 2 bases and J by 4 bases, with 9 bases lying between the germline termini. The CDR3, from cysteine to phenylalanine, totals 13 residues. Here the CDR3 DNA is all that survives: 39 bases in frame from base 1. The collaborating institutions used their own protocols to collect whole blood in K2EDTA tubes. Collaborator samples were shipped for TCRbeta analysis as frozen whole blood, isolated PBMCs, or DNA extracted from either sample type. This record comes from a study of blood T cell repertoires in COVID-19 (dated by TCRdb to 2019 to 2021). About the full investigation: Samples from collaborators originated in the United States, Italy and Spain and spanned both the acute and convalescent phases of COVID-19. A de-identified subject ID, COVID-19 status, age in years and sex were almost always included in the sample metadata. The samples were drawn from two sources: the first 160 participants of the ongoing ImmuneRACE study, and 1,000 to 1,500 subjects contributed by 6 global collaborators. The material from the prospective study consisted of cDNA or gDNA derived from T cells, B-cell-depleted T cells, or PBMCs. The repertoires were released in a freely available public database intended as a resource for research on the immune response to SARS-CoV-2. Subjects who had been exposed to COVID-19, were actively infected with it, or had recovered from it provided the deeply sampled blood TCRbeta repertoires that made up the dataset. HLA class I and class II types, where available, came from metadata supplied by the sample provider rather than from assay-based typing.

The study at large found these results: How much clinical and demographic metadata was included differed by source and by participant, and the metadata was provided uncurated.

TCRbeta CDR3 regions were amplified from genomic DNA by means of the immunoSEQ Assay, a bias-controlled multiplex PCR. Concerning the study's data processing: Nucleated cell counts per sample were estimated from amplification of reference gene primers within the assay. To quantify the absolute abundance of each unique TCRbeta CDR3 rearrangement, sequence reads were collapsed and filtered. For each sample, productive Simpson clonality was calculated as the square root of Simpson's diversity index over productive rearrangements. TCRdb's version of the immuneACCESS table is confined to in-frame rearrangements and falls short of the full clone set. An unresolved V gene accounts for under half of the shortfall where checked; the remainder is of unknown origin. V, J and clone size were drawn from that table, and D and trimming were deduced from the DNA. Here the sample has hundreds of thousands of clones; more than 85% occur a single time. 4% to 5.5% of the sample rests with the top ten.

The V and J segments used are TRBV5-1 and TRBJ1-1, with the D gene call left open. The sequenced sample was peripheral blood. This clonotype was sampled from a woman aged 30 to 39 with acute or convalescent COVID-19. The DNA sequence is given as TGCGCCAGCAGCTTCTCGGGAGGCACTGAAGCTTTCTTT. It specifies CASSFSGGTEAFF.